The entry that follows covers one T cell receptor beta chain sequence. This CDR3 is 16 amino acids long. Germline CDR1 reads MDHEN; CDR2 reads SYDVKM. J lost 3 bases, V lost 6 bases, and 11 bases had no gene match. This sample stems from a study of blood T cell repertoires in COVID-19. At the level of the study: Samples of COVID-19 (acute and convalescent) were obtained from the United States, Italy and Spain.

Here immunoSEQ multiplex PCR was the method, and the copy in TCRdb shows in-frame clones only, minus some. The profile covers 150,000 to 200,000 clones, with about nine tenths appearing a single time and 9.5% to 12% taken by the ten largest. The chain recombines TRBV28 with TRBJ2-1; 7 bases are a match to TRBD2. This clonotype originated in a woman between 55 and 75 years old with COVID-19, enrolled during active disease. The sequenced material came from peripheral blood. CDR3 region: CASSHRLARNYNEQFF. The CDR3 DNA reads TGTGCCAGCAGCCATCGACTAGCTAGAAACTACAATGAGCAGTTCTTC.